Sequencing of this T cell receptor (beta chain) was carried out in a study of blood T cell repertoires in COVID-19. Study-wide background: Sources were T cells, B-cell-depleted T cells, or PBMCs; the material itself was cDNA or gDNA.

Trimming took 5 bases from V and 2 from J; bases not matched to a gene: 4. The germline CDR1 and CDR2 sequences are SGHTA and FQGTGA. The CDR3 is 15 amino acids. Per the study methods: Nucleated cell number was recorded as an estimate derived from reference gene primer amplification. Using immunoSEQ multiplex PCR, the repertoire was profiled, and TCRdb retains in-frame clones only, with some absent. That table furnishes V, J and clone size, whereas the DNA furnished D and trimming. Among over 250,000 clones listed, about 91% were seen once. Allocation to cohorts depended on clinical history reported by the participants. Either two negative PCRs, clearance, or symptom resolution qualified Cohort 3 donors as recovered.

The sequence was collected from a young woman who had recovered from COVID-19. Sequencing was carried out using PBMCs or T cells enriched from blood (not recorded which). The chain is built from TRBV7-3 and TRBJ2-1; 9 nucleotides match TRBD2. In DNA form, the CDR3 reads TGTGCCAGCAGCAACCAGCGGGGGGCCTACAATGAGCAGTTCTTC. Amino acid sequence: CASSNQRGAYNEQFF.